The 7 T cell receptor beta chains listed next were all sequenced from one sample in a study of T cell repertoires in cytomegalovirus infection. From the reads, TCRdb called clonotypes with MiXCR, one entry per CDR3 protein. The sample contains 310,000 or so distinct CDR3 sequences, 20% to 30% of which appear only once. These receptors are not linked to any known antigen. This specimen consisted of cultured PBMCs, obtained from culture after CMV antigen stimulation. The source of these receptors is a human donor in good health (CMV status not recorded). Some clones in this sample may be carry-over from other donors' samples.

The sample holds many counts of this clonotype. The rearrangement joins TRBV7-2 to TRBJ2-7, with D maybe TRBD2 (5 bases). V dropped 3 bases and J dropped 7 bases, with 16 bases sitting between them. The CDR3 consists of 14 residues. In germline, CDR1 is SGHTA, CDR2 FQGNSA. The chain's CDR3 is CASSLGPFEGEQYV. The CDR3 bases are TGTGCCAGCAGCTTGGGTCCCTTCGAGGGAGAGCAGTACGTC.

V usage is TRBV19 and J usage is TRBJ1-1; 7 bases fit TRBD1. CDR1 is LNHDA, CDR2 SQIVND, per germline (reference sequence). V lost 5 bases and J lost 4; bases outside the gene matches: 7. This CDR3 is 14 amino acids long. The CDR3 bases are TGTGCCAGTAGTTTACAGACAGGGACCACTGAAGCTTTCTTT. This gives the protein CASSLQTGTTEAFF.

This rearrangement joins TRBV9 to TRBJ1-6, with D hard to call. The CDR3 is 15 amino acids. Trimming took 0 bases from V and 8 from J, leaving 12 bases between them. Germline V lookup: CDR1 SGDLS, CDR2 YYNGEE. The CDR3 protein is CASSVDLSQDSPLHF. CDR3 bases: TGTGCCAGCAGCGTAGACCTGAGCCAGGATTCACCCCTCCACTTT.

V gene TRBV14 combines with J gene TRBJ1-6; 8 nucleotides align to TRBD1. The CDR3 covers 18 residues. The germline V gene encodes CDR1 SGHDN and CDR2 FVKESK. J lost 3 bases, V lost 1 base, and 8 bases had no gene match. CDR3 nucleotide sequence: TGTGCCAGCAGCCAAGCTGGACAGGGAGTCTACTATAATTCACCCCTCCACTTT. It is translated as CASSQAGQGVYYNSPLHF.

This clonotype was detected many times. The chain employs TRBV7-2 and TRBJ2-6; 7 positions agree with TRBD2. CDR1 and CDR2 (germline): SGHTA, FQGNSA. The CDR3 loop spans 17 amino acids. The V segment lost 5 bases and the J segment 2 bases; nucleotides outside the gene matches: 9. CDR3 coding DNA: TGTGCCAGCAGCCCCGGGCCCGGGGGGACTGGGGCCAACGTCCTGACTTTC. Amino acid sequence: CASSPGPGGTGANVLTF.

The chain couples TRBV19 to TRBJ2-7, with TRBD1 identical over 7 bases. J gave up 2 bases and V 4 bases, and 11 bases lay outside the gene matches. This CDR3 is 16 amino acids long. CDR1 and CDR2 (germline): LNHDA, SQIVND (reference sequence). CDR3 region: CASSNPTGTDPYEQYV. The CDR3 DNA reads as TGTGCCAGTAGTAATCCAACCGGGACAGACCCCTACGAGCAGTACGTC.

The gene calls are TRBV6-5 and TRBJ2-7; D may be TRBD2 (5 bases). This CDR3 is 14 amino acids long. V was shortened by 2 bases and J by 0 bases, with 8 bases between the two germline ends. The germline V gene has CDR1 MNHEY and CDR2 SVGAGI. CDR3 nucleotides: TGTGCCAGCAGTTACAGGGAGAGCTCCTACGAGCAGTACTTC. It encodes CASSYRESSYEQYF.